Included here is one TCR beta chain sequence, with context. Its antigen remains undetermined. To determine HCMV serostatus, a commercial ELISA kit was used to detect HCMV-specific IgG in serum. Peripheral blood mononuclear cells were isolated from blood by Ficoll density gradient centrifugation. Including cysteine and phenylalanine, the CDR3 has 14 amino acids. Only the protein is available. Reading the germline V gene gives CDR1 MGHRA and CDR2 YSYEKL. The data stem from a study of T cells expressing NK-cell markers (TCRdb year 2020). Some background on the complete study: In sorted CD3+CD56+NKG2C+, CD3+CD56+NKG2C- and CD3+CD56-NKG2C+ T-cell subsets from several donors, TCR beta-chain repertoires were profiled. All eight donors whose samples were sequenced were randomly selected healthy volunteers, three of them men and five women. Libraries were sequenced as 2 x 150 bp reads on Illumina HiSeq 2000/2500, MiSeq or NextSeq. Of the eight sequenced donors, seven were found to be HCMV-seropositive and one was found to be HCMV-seronegative.

What the research found in general, with its limitations: Whether the expanded NKG2C-expressing T cell clones were specific for HCMV antigens was left unclear. Those dominant clonotypes were again the most abundant among CD3+CD56-NKG2C+ cells in a few donors, at about 25-65%. In more than 5 donors, the dominant CD3+CD56+NKG2C+ clonotypes were found to rank among the top 10 CD8+ clonotypes and to make up 1.0-7.0% of CD8+ T cells.

Sequencing took place on an Illumina HiSeq 2000. TCR beta cDNA libraries were made by 5'RACE template switching that added a universal primer site and unique molecular identifiers. Synthesis of cDNA was primed from the TCR beta constant segment and was followed by two consecutive PCR amplification steps. Per the original workflow: Reads were demultiplexed and grouped by UMI with MIGEC, and clonotypes were assembled and quantified with MiTCR. Only TCR cDNA sequences supported by at least two reads were kept to exclude erroneous sequences. The tcR package was used for downstream repertoire analysis, and clonotypes were matched across fractions by CDR3 nucleotide sequence plus V segment. VDJmatch was used to annotate antigen specificity against VDJdb, with one amino acid substitution allowed in CDR3. Through TCRdb reprocessing, the reads give one entry per CDR3 protein sequence; DNA is omitted. It is TCRdb's table, rather than the study itself, that gives the V and J calls and clone size. This sample's clone table shows some 460,000 distinct CDR3 sequences. More than 1.4% of the sample goes to the ten largest clones.

Sequencing was performed on blood T cells: a sorted CD56 or NKG2C T cell subset, CD4+ or CD8+ T cells, or bulk PBMC T cells (not recorded which). The V and J segments used are TRBV4-1 and TRBJ1-4. This TCR came from a woman aged 45-59 years in good health. Donor details come from another sample of the same person, matched by shared clones. The CDR3 amino acid sequence is: CASSRLGGNEKLFF.